Listed below are T cell receptor beta chains from one sample, sequenced in a study of T cells in Graves' hyperthyroidism and ophthalmopathy. TCRdb recomputed calls from the multiplex PCR reads with MiXCR, one row per CDR3 protein. The table lists about 640,000 distinct CDR3 sequences, over 40% of them singletons. Sequencing input: peripheral blood or thyroid tissue (not recorded which). All receptors come from an adult man with Graves' disease, either hyperthyroidism or ophthalmopathy (not recorded which). The CDR3 runs from the conserved cysteine through the conserved F or W. Each record gives: V gene, D gene, J gene, clone size, CDR3 protein, CDR3 DNA. A D gene is named only where the DNA matches it firmly. Rows give clone size only sometimes, using once, few, many, or a class for an expanded clone.

v_gene: TRBV12-3/TRBV12-4
d_gene: TRBD1
j_gene: TRBJ1-6
abundance: few
CDR3aa: CASSELGQGHNSPLHF
CDR3nt: TGTGCCAGCAGTGAACTGGGACAGGGACACAATTCACCCCTCCACTTT

v_gene: TRBV6-5
d_gene: TRBD1
j_gene: TRBJ1-6
abundance: -
CDR3aa: CASSYRGTGGIGSPLHF
CDR3nt: TGTGCCAGCAGTTACCGGGGGACAGGAGGAATAGGGTCACCCCTCCACTTT

v_gene: TRBV7-3
d_gene: -
j_gene: TRBJ1-5
abundance: -
CDR3aa: CASSEQGKLGQPQHF
CDR3nt: TGTGCCAGCAGCGAGCAGGGGAAGCTCGGTCAGCCCCAGCATTTT

v_gene: TRBV29-1
d_gene: TRBD1
j_gene: TRBJ1-4
abundance: -
CDR3aa: CSVGGTGARVFF
CDR3nt: TGCAGCGTTGGTGGGACAGGGGCAAGGGTGTTTTTT

v_gene: TRBV2
d_gene: -
j_gene: TRBJ1-4
abundance: many
CDR3aa: CASIKGGAGATNEKLFF
CDR3nt: TGTGCCAGCATCAAGGGAGGGGCAGGGGCAACTAATGAAAAACTGTTTTTT

v_gene: TRBV20-1
d_gene: -
j_gene: TRBJ2-7
abundance: -
CDR3aa: CSARQPPGREQYF
CDR3nt: TGCAGTGCTAGACAACCACCCGGGCGTGAGCAGTACTTC

v_gene: TRBV10-3
d_gene: -
j_gene: TRBJ2-7
abundance: -
CDR3aa: CASRNREPNYEQYF
CDR3nt: TGTGCCAGCAGAAACAGGGAACCCAACTACGAGCAGTACTTC

v_gene: TRBV20-1
d_gene: -
j_gene: TRBJ1-2
abundance: -
CDR3aa: CSARGYEGYTF
CDR3nt: TGCAGTGCTAGGGGGTATGAAGGCTACACCTTC

v_gene: TRBV20-1
d_gene: -
j_gene: TRBJ1-2
abundance: -
CDR3aa: CSASPPGLISYGYTF
CDR3nt: TGCAGTGCTAGTCCTCCGGGTCTTATCAGCTATGGCTACACCTTC

v_gene: TRBV7-9
d_gene: TRBD1
j_gene: TRBJ1-1
abundance: many
CDR3aa: CASRKQGGTEAFF
CDR3nt: TGTGCCAGCAGAAAACAGGGGGGCACTGAAGCTTTCTTT

v_gene: TRBV29-1
d_gene: TRBD1
j_gene: TRBJ1-5
abundance: once
CDR3aa: CSARVQGVGTQPQHF
CDR3nt: TGCAGCGCCCGAGTACAGGGGGTTGGTACTCAGCCCCAGCATTTT

v_gene: TRBV5-1
d_gene: -
j_gene: TRBJ1-6
abundance: few
CDR3aa: CASSLEGMENSPLHF
CDR3nt: TGCGCCAGCAGCTTGGAGGGTATGGAGAATTCACCCCTCCACTTT

v_gene: TRBV6-6
d_gene: -
j_gene: TRBJ1-6
abundance: many
CDR3aa: CASSYTADNSPLHF
CDR3nt: TGTGCCAGCAGTTACACGGCGGACAATTCACCCCTCCACTTT

v_gene: TRBV7-8
d_gene: -
j_gene: TRBJ1-6
abundance: -
CDR3aa: CASRQLTSPLHF
CDR3nt: TGTGCCAGCAGACAGTTAACCTCACCCCTCCACTTT

v_gene: TRBV12-3/TRBV12-4
d_gene: TRBD2
j_gene: TRBJ2-7
abundance: -
CDR3aa: CASSPSEAGVIYEQYF
CDR3nt: TGTGCCAGCAGTCCTTCGGAAGCGGGAGTTATCTACGAGCAGTACTTC

v_gene: TRBV6-4
d_gene: TRBD2
j_gene: TRBJ2-5
abundance: few
CDR3aa: CASSPYAGGGETQYF
CDR3nt: TGTGCCAGCAGTCCGTACGCGGGGGGGGGAGAGACCCAGTACTTC

v_gene: TRBV9
d_gene: -
j_gene: TRBJ1-1
abundance: few
CDR3aa: CASSVGRGRATEAFF
CDR3nt: TGTGCCAGCAGCGTAGGAAGGGGTCGAGCCACTGAAGCTTTCTTT

v_gene: TRBV29-1
d_gene: -
j_gene: TRBJ2-2
abundance: many
CDR3aa: CSVGRDGPGTGELFF
CDR3nt: TGCAGCGTCGGAAGGGACGGTCCGGGCACCGGGGAGCTGTTTTTT

v_gene: TRBV7-2
d_gene: -
j_gene: TRBJ2-2
abundance: many
CDR3aa: CASSYRAISSGELFF
CDR3nt: TGTGCCAGCAGTTACAGGGCCATCTCTTCCGGGGAGCTGTTTTTT

v_gene: TRBV7-6
d_gene: -
j_gene: TRBJ1-1
abundance: few
CDR3aa: CASSFQGPLNTEAFF
CDR3nt: TGTGCCAGCAGCTTCCAGGGGCCCTTGAACACTGAAGCTTTCTTT

v_gene: TRBV11-2
d_gene: -
j_gene: TRBJ2-5
abundance: few
CDR3aa: CASSPQGEAQYF
CDR3nt: TGTGCCAGCAGCCCTCAGGGGGAGGCCCAGTACTTC

v_gene: TRBV2
d_gene: -
j_gene: TRBJ1-5
abundance: many
CDR3aa: CASSDPGFNQPQHF
CDR3nt: TGTGCCAGCAGTGACCCGGGGTTCAATCAGCCCCAGCATTTT

v_gene: TRBV14
d_gene: -
j_gene: TRBJ1-5
abundance: -
CDR3aa: CASSQDSAEHSNQPQHF
CDR3nt: TGTGCCAGCAGCCAAGATTCAGCAGAACATAGCAATCAGCCCCAGCATTTT

v_gene: TRBV2
d_gene: TRBD2
j_gene: TRBJ2-7
abundance: -
CDR3aa: CASSEDSGTSGYEQYF
CDR3nt: TGTGCCAGCAGTGAAGACTCCGGGACTAGCGGATACGAGCAGTACTTC

v_gene: TRBV7-8
d_gene: -
j_gene: TRBJ2-3
abundance: few
CDR3aa: CASSLAVGLSTDTQYF
CDR3nt: TGTGCCAGCAGCTTAGCAGTGGGACTTAGCACAGATACGCAGTATTTT

v_gene: TRBV9
d_gene: -
j_gene: TRBJ2-7
abundance: -
CDR3aa: CASSSSRSSYEQYF
CDR3nt: TGTGCCAGCAGCTCTTCGCGTAGCTCCTACGAGCAGTACTTC

v_gene: TRBV7-3
d_gene: TRBD1
j_gene: TRBJ2-5
abundance: -
CDR3aa: CASSITTGGEETQYF
CDR3nt: TGTGCCAGCAGCATAACGACAGGGGGCGAAGAGACCCAGTACTTC

v_gene: TRBV2
d_gene: -
j_gene: TRBJ1-3
abundance: -
CDR3aa: CASSGGTGYGYTIYF
CDR3nt: TGTGCCAGCAGTGGAGGGACGGGCTATGGCTACACCATATATTTT

v_gene: TRBV15
d_gene: TRBD1
j_gene: TRBJ1-6
abundance: -
CDR3aa: CATSSEDRVAYNSPLHF
CDR3nt: TGTGCCACCAGCAGCGAGGACAGGGTCGCCTATAATTCACCCCTCCACTTT

v_gene: TRBV5-1
d_gene: -
j_gene: TRBJ2-7
abundance: -
CDR3aa: CASSLLTSYEQYF
CDR3nt: TGCGCCAGCAGCTTGTTGACTTCCTACGAGCAGTACTTC

v_gene: TRBV11-2
d_gene: TRBD1
j_gene: TRBJ1-2
abundance: few
CDR3aa: CASSFNTGTGGNYGYTF
CDR3nt: TGTGCCAGCAGCTTTAACACCGGGACAGGGGGGAACTATGGCTACACCTTC

v_gene: TRBV2
d_gene: TRBD2
j_gene: TRBJ2-2
abundance: many
CDR3aa: CASSESGRETGELFF
CDR3nt: TGTGCCAGCAGCGAAAGCGGGAGGGAGACCGGGGAGCTGTTTTTT

v_gene: TRBV27
d_gene: -
j_gene: TRBJ1-4
abundance: few
CDR3aa: CASSSGPGRKLFF
CDR3nt: TGTGCCAGCAGCTCAGGACCGGGGAGGAAACTGTTTTTT

v_gene: TRBV14
d_gene: TRBD1
j_gene: TRBJ1-2
abundance: -
CDR3aa: CASSRPDRVSGYTF
CDR3nt: TGTGCCAGCAGCCGACCAGACAGGGTTTCTGGCTACACCTTC

v_gene: TRBV7-9
d_gene: TRBD1
j_gene: TRBJ1-6
abundance: many
CDR3aa: CATLGQGHSSPLHF
CDR3nt: TGTGCCACCCTTGGACAGGGGCACTCTTCACCCCTCCACTTT

v_gene: TRBV7-8
d_gene: -
j_gene: TRBJ1-6
abundance: many
CDR3aa: CASSHKGPLHF
CDR3nt: TGTGCCAGCAGCCACAAAGGACCCCTCCACTTT

v_gene: TRBV19
d_gene: TRBD2
j_gene: TRBJ2-2
abundance: many
CDR3aa: CASSGLAANTGELFF
CDR3nt: TGTGCCAGTAGTGGACTAGCAGCGAACACCGGGGAGCTGTTTTTT

v_gene: TRBV7-2
d_gene: -
j_gene: TRBJ1-5
abundance: -
CDR3aa: CASSWTPPGLNQPQHF
CDR3nt: TGTGCCAGCAGCTGGACACCCCCCGGTCTCAATCAGCCCCAGCATTTT

v_gene: TRBV7-9
d_gene: -
j_gene: TRBJ2-5
abundance: many
CDR3aa: CASSLLPPRGLGETQYF
CDR3nt: TGTGCCAGCAGCCTCCTTCCGCCGCGGGGGCTAGGAGAGACCCAGTACTTC

v_gene: TRBV24-1
d_gene: TRBD1
j_gene: TRBJ1-5
abundance: many
CDR3aa: CATSGQGSSNQPQHF
CDR3nt: TGTGCCACCAGCGGACAGGGCTCAAGCAATCAGCCCCAGCATTTT